This TCR beta chain was obtained from a study of beta chain features in type 1 diabetes. Overall study findings and caveats: Cells expressing TCR highly could be over-represented by cDNA sequencing.

This clone was detected a few times. The antigen is unknown. Reverse transcribing all isolated RNA meant expressed TCRB transcripts were sequenced. The assay was immunoSEQ multiplex PCR, and TCRdb's table has in-frame clones only and misses some. Of about half a million clones in the sample, 9.5% to 12% were seen once. This sequence was found in a young woman in good health. The sequenced material came from naive CD4+ T cells from blood.

The CDR3 reads CATTRAGQRRDEQYV. As DNA, the CDR3 is TGTGCCACCACAAGGGCAGGCCAACGTCGGGACGAGCAGTACGTC. J is TRBJ2-7 and V is TRBV18, with unresolved D. This CDR3 has 15 amino acids. The V end lost 10 bases, the J end lost 5 bases, and 24 bases lay between the germline ends. Germline CDR1 reads KGHSH; CDR2 reads LQKENI.